These 28 T cell receptor beta chains came from one sample sequenced in a study of STAT3 mutations in large granular lymphocyte leukemia. Some clones are missing from TCRdb's copy, which holds only in-frame ones; the method was immunoSEQ multiplex PCR. The sample consists of about 9,300 clones, 88% of them appearing once. These TCRs' antigens remain unknown. Whole-study findings and limits: Every T-cell large granular lymphocyte leukemia patient had at least one immunodominant TCR beta clonotype.

Sequenced: peripheral blood mononuclear cells. The source is an elderly man with T-cell large granular lymphocyte leukemia. Some clones in this sample may be carry-over from other donors' samples.

The chain uses TRBV6-5 and TRBJ2-5; 11 bases fit TRBD2. Trimming at V came to 6 bases and at J to 5 bases, leaving 8 bases not matched to a gene. This CDR3 has 15 amino acids. Germline V gene lookup returns CDR1 MNHEY and CDR2 SVGAGI. The CDR3 region has the DNA TGTGCCAGCAGGAACCTAGCGGGGGGAGGTGAGACCCAGTACTTC. Its translation: CASRNLAGGGETQYF.

The rearrangement joins TRBV2 to TRBJ2-7; D call uncertain. The CDR3 is made up of 14 amino acids. V was clipped by 10 bases and J by 5 bases, with 21 bases between them. Looked up from germline, CDR1 is SNHLY and CDR2 is FYNNEI. The CDR3 protein is CANFAGPSDDEQYF. For the CDR3, the DNA is TGTGCCAACTTTGCCGGGCCATCCGACGACGAGCAGTACTTC.

The V gene is TRBV10-2, the J gene TRBJ2-2, with D perhaps matching TRBD1 (6 bases). The germline gives CDR1 WSHSY, CDR2 SAAADI. With 9 bases removed from V and 2 bases from J, the gap between germline ends came to 13 bases. There are 14 residues in the CDR3. The CDR3 loop is CASTKGQNTGELFF. The CDR3 DNA reads as TGCGCCAGTACCAAGGGACAAAACACCGGGGAGCTGTTTTTT.

The rearrangement links TRBV5-1 to TRBJ2-3; D is uncertain. V was shortened by 2 bases and J by 0 bases, with 7 bases between the two germline ends. The CDR3 contains 14 residues. CDR1 is SGHRS and CDR2 is YFSETQ in the germline V gene. The CDR3 DNA reads as TGCGCCAGCAGCTTCAGGTCGAGCACAGATACGCAGTATTTT. Translating gives CASSFRSSTDTQYF.

The V and J genes are TRBV7-2 and TRBJ2-7, with D unclear. Between the trimmed V and J ends, which lost 5 bases and 7 bases, there was a span of 9 bases. Germline V gene sequence: CDR1 SGHTA, CDR2 FQGNSA. This CDR3 comprises 11 residues. Written as DNA, the CDR3 is TGTGCCAGCAGCCTGTCCGGAGAGCAGTACTTC. Protein: CASSLSGEQYF. The full variable domain, rest sourced from reference TRBV7-2 and TRBJ2-7, is GAGVSQSPSNKVTEKGKDVELRCDPISGHTALYWYRQSLGQGLEFLIYFQGNSAPDKSGLPSDRFSAERTGGSVSTLTIQRTQQEDSAVYLCASSLSGEQYFGPGTRLTVT.

The chain couples TRBV5-1 to TRBJ2-2; D may be TRBD1 (5 bases). Germline values: CDR1 SGHRS, CDR2 YFSETQ. Trimming took off 4 bases at V and 0 bases at J, with 10 bases between the two ends. CDR3 length: 15 residues. The DNA for the CDR3 is TGCGCCAGCAGCCCGGACATCGCGAACACCGGGGAGCTGTTTTTT. This gives the protein CASSPDIANTGELFF.

The chain combines TRBV9 with TRBJ2-3, with TRBD2 matching over 8 bases. Germline V gene sequence: CDR1 SGDLS, CDR2 YYNGEE. V lost 4 bases, J lost 5 bases, and 6 bases stayed unmatched. This CDR3 has 14 residues. This CDR3 is CASSLGGAGDTQYF. The CDR3 bases are TGTGCCAGCAGCCTCGGGGGGGCCGGAGATACGCAGTATTTT.

CDR3 coding DNA: TGTGCCAGCAGCTTAGGCAGGGGGCTTGGTGGCTACACCTTC. Translated: CASSLGRGLGGYTF. The rearrangement joins TRBV7-8 to TRBJ1-2; 8 bases map to TRBD1. J was trimmed by 7 bases and V by 1 base; bases with no gene match: 5. The CDR3 is 14 residues long. The germline CDR1 and CDR2 sequences are SGHVS and FQNEAQ.

The chain combines TRBV7-2 with TRBJ1-2; D is unresolved. Trimming left V 5 bases short and J 4 bases short, with 11 bases between. This CDR3 is built from 13 residues. Germline CDR1 and CDR2: SGHTA and FQGNSA. CDR3 in amino acids: CASSSYTSYGYTF. The CDR3 region has the DNA TGTGCCAGCAGCAGTTACACCTCCTATGGCTACACCTTC.

The J gene is TRBJ2-7, the V gene TRBV4-3, with 9 bases that match TRBD1. This CDR3 is built from 13 residues. V lost 4 bases and J lost 7; bases outside the gene matches: 5. CDR1 and CDR2 (germline): LGHNA, YSLEER. The CDR3 nucleotides are TGCGCCAGCAGCCGCGACAGGGGGGGAGAGCAGTACTTC. Amino acids: CASSRDRGGEQYF.

The J gene is TRBJ1-4, the V gene TRBV7-2; 7 bases map to TRBD1. This CDR3 region has 17 residues. The germline CDR1 and CDR2 sequences are SGHTA and FQGNSA. The V gene end was trimmed by 2 bases and the J gene end by 0 bases; junction bases not matched to a gene: 6. The CDR3 DNA follows: TGTGCCAGCAGCTTACTGACAGGGAGAACAACTAATGAAAAACTGTTTTTT. Protein sequence: CASSLLTGRTTNEKLFF.

The chain uses TRBV6-6 and TRBJ1-2; maybe TRBD1 (5 bases). Trimming removed 4 bases at V and 4 bases at J, with 16 bases between. Germline V gene lookup returns CDR1 MNHNY and CDR2 SVGAGI (reference sequence). The CDR3 has 15 residues. This CDR3 is CASSLTGQFAYGYTF. The CDR3 nucleotides are TGTGCCAGCAGTTTAACAGGCCAGTTTGCCTATGGCTACACCTTC.

The gene calls are TRBV28 and TRBJ1-2, with 8 bases fitting TRBD1. Germline V gene lookup returns CDR1 MDHEN and CDR2 SYDVKM. The J segment lost 4 bases and the V segment lost 4 bases, leaving 8 bases of the junction unmatched. The CDR3 totals 15 residues. The DNA of the CDR3 is TGTGCCAGCAGTTCCGGGACAGGTTCAAGCTATGGCTACACCTTC. This translates into CASSSGTGSSYGYTF.

J is TRBJ2-3 and V is TRBV7-9; 7 nucleotides match TRBD2. This CDR3 region has 15 residues. In germline, CDR1 is SEHNR, CDR2 FQNEAQ (reference sequence). The trim removed 5 bases at V and 4 bases at J, leaving 9 bases unmatched. The CDR3 loop reads CASSPTAGVADTQYF. CDR3 nucleotides: TGTGCCAGCAGCCCCACTGCGGGGGTTGCAGATACGCAGTATTTT.

This chain connects TRBV18 to TRBJ1-1; D gene uncertain. The ends were cut back, 3 bases at V and 2 bases at J, with 22 bases in the middle. The CDR3 is 18 amino acids. Germline CDR1 and CDR2: KGHSH and LQKENI. The CDR3: CASSPLPNLGQANTEAFF. The CDR3 nucleotides are TGTGCCAGCTCACCCCTCCCCAACTTGGGCCAGGCAAACACTGAAGCTTTCTTT.

The chain uses TRBV30 and TRBJ1-2; D not certain. Trimming shortened V by 7 bases and J by 5 bases, and 11 bases separated the two germline ends. Germline lookup yields CDR1 GTSNPN and CDR2 SVGIG (reference sequence). The CDR3 contains 11 residues. CDR3 in DNA: TGTGCCTCACTCGCGGGATATGGCTACACCTTC. It is translated as CASLAGYGYTF.

The rearrangement links TRBV7-3 to TRBJ1-4; maybe TRBD1 (5 bases). The V end was cut by 3 bases, the J end by 0 bases, with 20 bases between. Germline V gives CDR1 SGHTA, CDR2 FQGTGA. CDR3 length: 19 residues. The CDR3 loop is CASSFLGKGPRATNEKLFF. In DNA form, the CDR3 reads TGTGCCAGCAGCTTCCTTGGGAAGGGTCCCAGGGCAACTAATGAAAAACTGTTTTTT.

The chain joins TRBV6-5 to TRBJ1-6; D unresolved. Germline V CDR1 and CDR2: MNHEY, SVGAGI. Trimming took off 6 bases at V and 14 bases at J, with 17 bases between the two ends. This CDR3 comprises 13 residues. This CDR3 reads CASRTPRAVTLHF. Here the CDR3 DNA reads TGTGCCAGCAGGACCCCAAGGGCGGTCACCCTCCACTTT.

The gene calls are TRBV7-2 and TRBJ2-7; TRBD1 aligns across 10 bases. The V gene end was trimmed by 1 base and the J gene end by 6 bases; junction bases not matched to a gene: 3. Germline V lookup: CDR1 SGHTA, CDR2 FQGNSA. This CDR3 spans 14 amino acids. The CDR3 region has the DNA TGTGCCAGCAGCTTAGGGACAGGGGGAGCCGAGCAGTACTTC. It specifies CASSLGTGGAEQYF.

The chain combines TRBV6-5 with TRBJ2-7; D gene ambiguous. From germline, CDR1 is MNHEY and CDR2 SVGAGI. Trimming took 3 bases from V and 3 from J, leaving 6 bases between them. This CDR3 comprises 12 residues. The CDR3 nucleotides are TGTGCCAGCAGTTATGAAGGCTACGAGCAGTACTTC. Residues: CASSYEGYEQYF.

The CDR3 DNA reads as TGCAGCGTCCCCGACAGGGGGTTGGGCTACACCTTC. Protein product: CSVPDRGLGYTF. The rearrangement uses TRBV29-1 and TRBJ1-2; the match to TRBD1 covers 9 bases. CDR1 and CDR2 (germline): SQVTM, ANQGSEA. There are 12 residues in the CDR3. J gave up 8 bases and V 6 bases, and 7 bases lay outside the gene matches.

J is TRBJ2-2 and V is TRBV7-9; D remains ambiguous. CDR3 length: 15 residues. CDR1 is SEHNR and CDR2 is FQNEAQ in the germline V gene (reference sequence). V lost 5 bases and J lost 0, with 10 bases in between. DNA for the CDR3: TGTGCCAGCAGCCCCACGGACCCGAACACCGGGGAGCTGTTTTTT. Translating gives CASSPTDPNTGELFF.

This clone has only a few counts. The gene calls are TRBV6-5 and TRBJ2-2; D is unclear. The V end was cut by 5 bases, the J end by 2 bases, with 9 bases between. This CDR3 has 14 residues. Looked up from germline, CDR1 is MNHEY and CDR2 is SVGAGI. The CDR3 spells CASSRMDNTGELFF. CDR3 bases: TGTGCCAGCAGTCGAATGGACAACACCGGGGAGCTGTTTTTT.

The chain recombines TRBV2 with TRBJ1-6; tentatively, D is TRBD1 (6 bases). The CDR3 contains 15 residues. V was shortened by 1 base and J by 7 bases, with 11 bases between the two germline ends. Germline loops: CDR1 SNHLY, CDR2 FYNNEI. The CDR3 region is CASSEGPGANSPLHF. CDR3 DNA: TGTGCCAGCAGTGAAGGTCCGGGGGCGAATTCACCCCTCCACTTT. The full variable domain, completed using reference TRBV2 and TRBJ1-6, is EPEVTQTPSHQVTQMGQEVILRCVPISNHLYFYWYRQILGQKVEFLVSFYNNEISEKSEIFDDQFSVERPDGSNFTLKIRSTKLEDSAMYFCASSEGPGANSPLHFGNGTRLTVT.

This clone was seen a single time. The chain links TRBV7-2 to TRBJ2-1; 7 bases match TRBD1. With 1 base clipped from V and 8 bases from J, the junction kept 8 bases outside the gene matches. Germline V gives CDR1 SGHTA, CDR2 FQGNSA. This CDR3 spans 15 amino acids. As DNA, the CDR3 is TGTGCCAGCAGCTTAGACTCAGGGGGTAGGGATGAGCAGTTCTTC. This sequence encodes CASSLDSGGRDEQFF.

This chain links TRBV2 with TRBJ1-5; D perhaps matches TRBD1 (5 bases). Trimming removed 1 base from V and 6 bases from J, with 10 bases in between. The germline V gene encodes CDR1 SNHLY and CDR2 FYNNEI. This CDR3 is built from 14 residues. The CDR3 DNA follows: TGTGCCAGCAGTGAAGTTGAGGGGCGTCAGCCCCAGCATTTT. Its protein is CASSEVEGRQPQHF. Filled out from reference TRBV2 and TRBJ1-5, the complete variable domain reads EPEVTQTPSHQVTQMGQEVILRCVPISNHLYFYWYRQILGQKVEFLVSFYNNEISEKSEIFDDQFSVERPDGSNFTLKIRSTKLEDSAMYFCASSEVEGRQPQHFGDGTRLSIL.

The gene calls are TRBV23-1 and TRBJ1-5; D is ambiguous. TRBV23-1 counts as an open reading frame of uncertain function. The V end was cut by 4 bases, the J end by 1 base, with 14 bases between. The CDR3 totals 16 residues. CDR3 loop: CASSPSAKQSNQPQHF. CDR3 in DNA: TGCGCCAGCAGTCCTTCGGCGAAGCAGAGCAATCAGCCCCAGCATTTT.

Only one count was recorded for this clone. V is TRBV5-1 and J is TRBJ2-2, with D perhaps matching TRBD2 (6 bases). V shed 1 base and J shed 2 bases, with 18 bases lying between them. Germline CDR1 reads SGHRS; CDR2 reads YFSETQ. The length of the CDR3 is 18 residues. DNA for the CDR3: TGCGCCAGCAGCTTGTGGGACTTTGGGACTCCCAACACCGGGGAGCTGTTTTTT. This sequence encodes CASSLWDFGTPNTGELFF.